The rows below give T cell receptor beta chains drawn from one sample of a study of cytotoxic CD8 clonotypes in ibrutinib-treated CLL. Produced via immunoSEQ multiplex PCR; TCRdb's table is partial and in-frame only. The sample consists of around 200,000 clones, more than 75% of them appearing once. Sample: PBMCs, taken after 12 months of ibrutinib treatment. These receptors originate from a human donor with chronic lymphocytic leukemia. The CDR3 runs from the conserved cysteine through the conserved F or W. A D gene is named only where the DNA matches it firmly. Clone sizes are given selectively: once, few, many, or a class where the clone is expanded.

V gene: TRBV9; D gene: .; clone size: .; J gene: TRBJ1-1; CDR3 protein: CASSPLIKPEAFF; CDR3 DNA: TGTGCCAGCAGCCCACTAATTAAACCTGAAGCTTTCTTT
V gene: TRBV5-1; D gene: TRBD1; clone size: .; J gene: TRBJ2-1; CDR3 protein: CASSLGGGELGSYNEQFF; CDR3 DNA: TGCGCCAGCAGCTTGGGAGGGGGCGAATTGGGATCCTACAATGAGCAGTTCTTC
V gene: TRBV28; D gene: TRBD1; clone size: .; J gene: TRBJ1-2; CDR3 protein: CASRRTGGLLSGYTF; CDR3 DNA: TGTGCCAGCCGTCGGACAGGGGGACTACTAAGCGGCTACACCTTC
V gene: TRBV18; D gene: TRBD1; clone size: .; J gene: TRBJ1-5; CDR3 protein: CASSFGTGISSSNQPQHF; CDR3 DNA: TGTGCCAGCTCATTTGGGACAGGGATATCCTCTAGCAATCAGCCCCAGCATTTT
V gene: TRBV6-5; D gene: .; clone size: .; J gene: TRBJ2-1; CDR3 protein: CASSYSRASGGDEQFF; CDR3 DNA: TGTGCCAGCAGTTACAGCCGGGCCTCGGGCGGGGATGAGCAGTTCTTC
V gene: TRBV27; D gene: TRBD1; clone size: few; J gene: TRBJ2-7; CDR3 protein: CASSLSRQGREQYF; CDR3 DNA: TGTGCCAGCAGTTTATCGAGACAGGGGCGGGAGCAGTACTTC
V gene: TRBV5-6; D gene: .; clone size: .; J gene: TRBJ2-7; CDR3 protein: CASSLDVEQYF; CDR3 DNA: TGTGCCAGCAGCTTGGATGTCGAGCAGTACTTC
V gene: TRBV9; D gene: .; clone size: .; J gene: TRBJ1-5; CDR3 protein: CASSVSGENQPQHF; CDR3 DNA: TGTGCCAGCAGCGTATCGGGAGAGAATCAGCCCCAGCATTTT
V gene: TRBV27; D gene: TRBD1; clone size: once; J gene: TRBJ2-3; CDR3 protein: CASSSEMGQYLTDTQYF; CDR3 DNA: TGTGCCAGCAGCTCGGAAATGGGACAGTACTTGACAGATACGCAGTATTTT
V gene: TRBV15; D gene: .; clone size: .; J gene: TRBJ2-1; CDR3 protein: CATSREGFYNEQFF; CDR3 DNA: TGTGCCACCAGCAGAGAGGGTTTCTACAATGAGCAGTTCTTC
V gene: TRBV29-1; D gene: .; clone size: .; J gene: TRBJ2-7; CDR3 protein: CSVHGLGLYEQYF; CDR3 DNA: TGCAGCGTCCATGGGTTGGGCCTCTACGAGCAGTACTTC
V gene: TRBV6-6; D gene: .; clone size: once; J gene: TRBJ2-2; CDR3 protein: CVSFGASRNTGELFF; CDR3 DNA: TGTGTCTCTTTCGGGGCCAGTCGTAACACCGGGGAGCTGTTTTTT
V gene: TRBV4-1; D gene: TRBD1; clone size: many; J gene: TRBJ1-6; CDR3 protein: CASSQGGQGALVFNSPLHF; CDR3 DNA: TGCGCCAGCAGCCAAGGGGGACAGGGAGCGTTAGTATTTAATTCACCCCTCCACTTT
V gene: TRBV6-6; D gene: .; clone size: .; J gene: TRBJ1-2; CDR3 protein: CASSYIWRGYTF; CDR3 DNA: TGTGCCAGCAGTTATATTTGGCGGGGCTACACCTTC
V gene: TRBV12-5; D gene: TRBD2; clone size: .; J gene: TRBJ2-1; CDR3 protein: CASGLYLTSGFYNEQFF; CDR3 DNA: TGTGCTAGTGGTTTGTACCTGACTAGCGGGTTCTACAATGAGCAGTTCTTC
V gene: TRBV7-9; D gene: .; clone size: .; J gene: TRBJ2-1; CDR3 protein: CASSPLSPSYNEQFF; CDR3 DNA: TGTGCCAGCAGCCCTTTAAGCCCCTCCTACAATGAGCAGTTCTTC
V gene: TRBV18; D gene: .; clone size: few; J gene: TRBJ2-3; CDR3 protein: CASSLPLFLDTQYF; CDR3 DNA: TGTGCCAGCTCGCTCCCACTGTTCTTGGATACGCAGTATTTT
V gene: TRBV6-6; D gene: TRBD2; clone size: .; J gene: TRBJ2-7; CDR3 protein: CASRNSGVSYEQYF; CDR3 DNA: TGTGCCAGCAGGAATAGCGGGGTCTCCTACGAGCAGTACTTC
V gene: TRBV11-2; D gene: TRBD2; clone size: .; J gene: TRBJ2-5; CDR3 protein: CASSPGTIGETQYF; CDR3 DNA: TGTGCCAGCAGCCCCGGGACTATCGGGGAGACCCAGTACTTC
V gene: TRBV2; D gene: .; clone size: .; J gene: TRBJ2-7; CDR3 protein: CASREGLGRYEQYF; CDR3 DNA: TGTGCCAGCAGGGAGGGACTCGGGCGGTACGAGCAGTACTTC
V gene: TRBV18; D gene: .; clone size: .; J gene: TRBJ1-1; CDR3 protein: CASSPGRGATEAFF; CDR3 DNA: TGTGCCAGCTCACCGGGGCGAGGGGCCACTGAAGCTTTCTTT
V gene: TRBV4-1; D gene: TRBD1; clone size: .; J gene: TRBJ2-3; CDR3 protein: CASSQIGTGLMTSTDTQYF; CDR3 DNA: TGCGCCAGCAGCCAAATAGGGACAGGCCTCATGACTAGCACAGATACGCAGTATTTT
V gene: TRBV7-6; D gene: TRBD2; clone size: many; J gene: TRBJ2-7; CDR3 protein: CASSRPGTSGSTEQYF; CDR3 DNA: TGTGCCAGCAGCCGCCCCGGGACTAGCGGGAGTACAGAGCAGTACTTC
V gene: TRBV19; D gene: TRBD1; clone size: .; J gene: TRBJ2-1; CDR3 protein: CASSLLAGTARTLEQFF; CDR3 DNA: TGTGCCAGTAGTCTCCTGGCCGGGACAGCGAGAACGCTCGAGCAGTTCTTC
V gene: TRBV5-1; D gene: TRBD1; clone size: .; J gene: TRBJ2-7; CDR3 protein: CASQGMGQGNEQYF; CDR3 DNA: TGCGCCAGCCAGGGTATGGGACAGGGCAACGAGCAGTACTTC
V gene: TRBV10-3; D gene: .; clone size: .; J gene: TRBJ1-5; CDR3 protein: CAISELVGTLPQHF; CDR3 DNA: TGTGCCATCAGTGAGTTGGTAGGTACCTTGCCCCAGCATTTT